Below, 8 T cell receptor beta chains from the same sample are listed, as sequenced in a study of cytomegalovirus exposure and HLA in healthy donors. PCR employed 60 Vbeta and 13 Jbeta primers. Generated by immunoSEQ multiplex PCR, the TCRdb table keeps only in-frame clones and is missing some. The data contain 150,000 to 200,000 clones, around 86% of them seen just once; the ten biggest clones take up approximately 1.9%. Sequencing was performed on PBMCs. The receptors were gathered from a woman between 18 and 29 years old in good health and CMV-seronegative.

The chain has TRBV7-9 and TRBJ2-7; TRBD1 matches 9 bases. The CDR3 spans 13 residues. With V trimmed by 5 bases and J by 5 bases, 4 bases remained unmatched. CDR1 is SEHNR, CDR2 FQNEAQ, per germline (reference sequence). The CDR3 DNA reads TGTGCCAGCAGCCAAGGGACAGGGAACGAGCAGTACTTC. This codes for CASSQGTGNEQYF. Together with reference TRBV7-9 and TRBJ2-7, the CDR3 gives the full variable domain: DTGVSQNPRHKITKRGQNVTFRCDPISEHNRLYWYRQTLGQGPEFLTYFQNEAQLEKSRLLSDRFSAERPKGSFSTLEIQRTEQGDSAMYLCASSQGTGNEQYFGPGTRLTVT.

This chain joins TRBV28 and TRBJ1-2, with D tentatively TRBD1 (5 bases). The CDR3 consists of 14 residues. CDR1 is MDHEN and CDR2 is SYDVKM in the germline V gene. V was cut by 6 bases and J by 6 bases, with 17 bases left in between. The CDR3 here is CASRQHPIGDGYTF. The CDR3 nucleotides are TGTGCCAGCAGACAACACCCCATAGGGGATGGCTACACCTTC.

This clone occurred once. CDR3 DNA sequence: TGTGCCAGCAGCTTAGACTCCTCAGGGGGAACTGAAGCTTTCTTT. Residues: CASSLDSSGGTEAFF. V is TRBV11-3 and J is TRBJ1-1, with 7 bases matching TRBD1. CDR1 SGHNT and CDR2 YENEEA come from the germline V gene. The CDR3 consists of 15 residues. Germline trimming cut 0 bases from V and 5 bases from J; bases unmatched to any gene: 6.

This rearrangement joins TRBV30 to TRBJ1-2; D possibly corresponds to TRBD1 (5 bases). Germline V gene lookup returns CDR1 GTSNPN and CDR2 SVGIG (reference sequence). With 0 bases removed from V and 8 bases from J, the gap between germline ends came to 19 bases. This CDR3 region has 15 residues. CDR3 in DNA: TGTGCCTGGAGTGTACCTCGAATACAGGTTTGGGGCTACACCTTC. Amino acids: CAWSVPRIQVWGYTF.

The chain combines TRBV27 with TRBJ1-1; 7 nucleotides agree with TRBD1. V shed 0 bases and J 7 bases; nucleotides not matched to a gene: 8. The germline V gene has CDR1 MNHEY and CDR2 SMNVEV (reference sequence). The CDR3 spans 15 residues. Here the CDR3 reads CASSLSPTGNLEAFF. The CDR3 coding sequence is TGTGCCAGCAGTTTATCTCCGACAGGGAATCTTGAAGCTTTCTTT.

The chain recombines TRBV29-1 with TRBJ2-7, with 9 bases lining up with TRBD2. CDR3 length: 16 residues. Germline loops: CDR1 SQVTM, CDR2 ANQGSEA. V lost 6 bases and J lost 2; bases outside the gene matches: 14. In DNA, the CDR3 is TGCAGCGTCCTGGGGGGGCGGGAGGGTACTACCTACGAGCAGTACTTC. Its protein is CSVLGGREGTTYEQYF.

This clone was seen a handful of times. The V call is TRBV6-5, the J call TRBJ2-1; TRBD1 matches at 9 bases. V was clipped by 6 bases and J by 8 bases; unmatched bases: 8. The CDR3 sequence is 14 residues long. The germline gives CDR1 MNHEY, CDR2 SVGAGI. The CDR3 sequence is CASSPGTGSDEQFF. For the CDR3, the DNA is TGTGCCAGCAGCCCCGGGACAGGGTCCGATGAGCAGTTCTTC.

V gene TRBV6-6 combines with J gene TRBJ2-7, with 9 positions matching TRBD2. The germline V gene has CDR1 MNHNY and CDR2 SVGAGI (reference sequence). The junction had 10 bases not matched to a gene; V was cut back by 6 bases and J by 4 bases. This CDR3 has 15 amino acids. The CDR3 sequence is CASSPAGGAGYEQYF. The CDR3 nucleotides read TGTGCCAGCAGCCCCGCGGGGGGGGCGGGTTACGAGCAGTACTTC.